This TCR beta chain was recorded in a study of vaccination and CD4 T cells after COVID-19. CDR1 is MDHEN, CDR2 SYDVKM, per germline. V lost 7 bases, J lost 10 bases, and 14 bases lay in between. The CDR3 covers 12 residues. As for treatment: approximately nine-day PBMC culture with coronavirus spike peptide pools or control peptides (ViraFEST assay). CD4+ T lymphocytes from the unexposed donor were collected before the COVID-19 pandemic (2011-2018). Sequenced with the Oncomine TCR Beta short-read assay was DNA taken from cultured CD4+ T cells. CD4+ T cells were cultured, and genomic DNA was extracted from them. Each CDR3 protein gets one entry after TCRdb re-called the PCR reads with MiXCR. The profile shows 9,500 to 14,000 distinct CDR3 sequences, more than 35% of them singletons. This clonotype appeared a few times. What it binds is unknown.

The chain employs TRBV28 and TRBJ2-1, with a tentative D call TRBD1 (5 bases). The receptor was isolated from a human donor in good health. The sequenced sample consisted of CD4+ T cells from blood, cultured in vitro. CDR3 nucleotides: TGTGCCAGCAATAGGGGCCCCGGAGAGCAGTTCTTC. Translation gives CASNRGPGEQFF.